Below, one T cell receptor (beta chain) is given with its context. In germline, CDR1 is SGHDT, CDR2 YYEEEE. The CDR3 contains 15 residues. Each sample's input was around 250 ng genomic DNA, roughly 38,000 genome equivalents. TRB was amplified by touch-down multiplex PCR, primer pools A and B combined. TCRdb re-analyzed the multiplex PCR reads; it lists each CDR3 protein once, without DNA. The sample's table shows just over 6,000 distinct CDR3 sequences. This sample is drawn from a study of T cell clusters in autoimmune cytopenias. A further study also used this sample, focusing on T cell repertoires in aging, cancer and after chemotherapy. That study reports: Repeat sampling of healthy donors over several months to years showed clear clonal overlap.

The chain couples TRBV5-6 to TRBJ1-4; TCRdb returns TRBD1, unconfirmable since there is no DNA. Specimen: peripheral blood. The TCR comes from a human donor in good health. The CDR3 here is CASSYSTGVDEKLFF. Based on the CDR3 plus reference TRBV5-6 and TRBJ1-4, the full variable domain is DAGVTQSPTHLIKTRGQQVTLRCSPKSGHDTVSWYQQALGQGPQFIFQYYEEEERQRGNFPDRFSGHQFPNYSSELNVNALLLGDSALYLCASSYSTGVDEKLFFGSGTQLSVL.